The 11 T cell receptor beta chains listed next were all sequenced from one sample in a study of technical replicates of blood from four donors. Sequencing used immunoSEQ multiplex PCR; TCRdb keeps in-frame clones, though not all of them. The sample includes fewer than 70,000 clones, around 84% of them seen just once. The specimen was PBMCs. The receptors originated from a human donor in good health. Some clones in this sample may be carry-over from other donors' samples.

The genes are TRBV29-1 and TRBJ2-7; 10 nucleotides line up with TRBD2. The CDR3 is 15 amino acids. Germline V gene sequence: CDR1 SQVTM, CDR2 ANQGSEA. V trimming: 1 base; J trimming: 4 bases; junction bases outside the gene matches: 7. CDR3 loop: CSVEGTSGNLYEQYF. CDR3 in DNA: TGCAGCGTTGAAGGGACTAGCGGAAATCTATACGAGCAGTACTTC.

The chain couples TRBV5-6 to TRBJ2-7, with no clear D. Germline V gene sequence: CDR1 SGHDT, CDR2 YYEEEE. The CDR3 loop spans 14 amino acids. The V and J ends lost 0 bases and 4 bases respectively, with 11 bases between them. CDR3 DNA sequence: TGTGCCAGCAGCTTGGGGGCAGCTCCATACGAGCAGTACTTC. This sequence encodes CASSLGAAPYEQYF.

The table lists this clone with a count of one. The chain combines TRBV2 with TRBJ2-3, with D unclear. The V gene's germline CDR1 is SNHLY and CDR2 FYNNEI. V was cut by 4 bases and J by 5 bases, with 4 bases left in between. CDR3 length: 11 amino acids. The DNA for the CDR3 is TGTGCCAGCAGTGGAGAAGATACGCAGTATTTT. The encoded protein is CASSGEDTQYF.

The chain employs TRBV30 and TRBJ2-7; D is unresolved. The CDR3 has 11 amino acids. Germline loops: CDR1 GTSNPN, CDR2 SVGIG (reference sequence). Deletions cut 0 bases from V and 6 bases from J, with 6 bases between. The CDR3 DNA reads TGTGCCTGGAGTGTACCGGGCGAGCAGTACTTC. Residues: CAWSVPGEQYF. The full variable domain, with the rest looked up from reference TRBV30 and TRBJ2-7, is SQTIHQWPATLVQPVGSPLSLECTVEGTSNPNLYWYRQAAGRGLQLLFYSVGIGQISSEVPQNLSASRPQDRQFILSSKKLLLSDSGFYLCAWSVPGEQYFGPGTRLTVT.

This clone showed up just once. J is TRBJ2-1 and V is TRBV30, with 14 bases identical to TRBD2. CDR1 and CDR2 from the germline V gene are GTSNPN and SVGIG (reference sequence). The CDR3 is 14 amino acids. The ends lost 3 bases at V and 7 bases at J; junction bases unmatched: 2. The CDR3 DNA reads as TGTGCCTGGAGGGGACTAGCGGGAGTTAATGAGCAGTTCTTC. It is translated as CAWRGLAGVNEQFF.

This chain links TRBV7-2 with TRBJ1-1; TRBD1 agrees at 7 bases. J was trimmed by 1 base and V by 6 bases; bases with no gene match: 2. Per the germline V gene, CDR1 is SGHTA and CDR2 is FQGNSA. This CDR3 has 13 residues. The CDR3 region is CASRRDRNTEAFF. The CDR3, as DNA: TGTGCCAGCAGACGGGACAGGAACACTGAAGCTTTCTTT. Full variable domain (missing parts from reference TRBV7-2 and TRBJ1-1): GAGVSQSPSNKVTEKGKDVELRCDPISGHTALYWYRQSLGQGLEFLIYFQGNSAPDKSGLPSDRFSAERTGGSVSTLTIQRTQQEDSAVYLCASRRDRNTEAFFGQGTRLTVV.

As DNA, the CDR3 is TGTGCCAGCAGCTGGACAGGGTGGGAGCAGTTCTTC. Translating gives CASSWTGWEQFF. The chain recombines TRBV5-6 with TRBJ2-1, with 8 bases matching TRBD1. There are 12 residues in the CDR3. Germline V gene data show CDR1 as SGHDT and CDR2 as YYEEEE. J was trimmed by 10 bases and V by 3 bases; bases with no gene match: 3. The variable domain in full, completed from reference TRBV5-6 and TRBJ2-1, reads DAGVTQSPTHLIKTRGQQVTLRCSPKSGHDTVSWYQQALGQGPQFIFQYYEEEERQRGNFPDRFSGHQFPNYSSELNVNALLLGDSALYLCASSWTGWEQFFGPGTRLTVL.

The chain recombines TRBV19 with TRBJ1-2, with D uncertain. CDR3 length equals 13 residues. Trimming removed 7 bases at V and 8 bases at J, with 17 bases between. CDR1 is LNHDA and CDR2 is SQIVND in the germline V gene (reference sequence). CDR3 sequence: CASKVLQAQGYTF. The CDR3 DNA is TGTGCCAGTAAGGTGCTGCAAGCGCAGGGCTACACCTTC.

The rearrangement joins TRBV6-5 to TRBJ1-2; tentative D call: TRBD1 (6 bases). This CDR3 is built from 15 residues. V shed 4 bases and J shed 7 bases, with 19 bases lying between them. Germline V gene sequence: CDR1 MNHEY, CDR2 SVGAGI. CDR3 loop: CASSSKATGLGGYTF. CDR3 DNA: TGTGCCAGCAGTTCCAAGGCGACAGGACTCGGTGGCTACACCTTC.

The chain couples TRBV4-3 to TRBJ2-1; 10 bases line up with TRBD1. The CDR3 is made up of 14 amino acids. With V trimmed by 1 base and J by 7 bases, 1 base remained unmatched. Germline CDR1 LGHNA, CDR2 YSLEER. CDR3 DNA: TGCGCCAGCAGCCAAGTGGGACAGGGGAATGAGCAGTTCTTC. Its protein product is CASSQVGQGNEQFF.

The chain couples TRBV29-1 to TRBJ2-5, with D perhaps matching TRBD1 (6 bases). CDR1 is SQVTM and CDR2 is ANQGSEA in the germline V gene. This CDR3 region has 12 residues. V lost 6 bases, J lost 5 bases, and 13 bases lay in between. This CDR3 is CSVLRGIETQYF. The CDR3 DNA reads as TGCAGCGTGCTAAGGGGGATCGAGACCCAGTACTTC.